One T cell receptor (beta chain) is described in this entry. TCRdb processed the RT-PCR reads anew with MiXCR; each CDR3 protein has one entry. The repertoire holds roughly 540,000 distinct CDR3 sequences, with approximately 22% as singletons. This entry comes from a study of response to subunit inactivated influenza vaccine. Germline CDR1 KGHSH, CDR2 LQKENI. V was shortened by 2 bases and J by 2 bases, with 15 bases between the two germline ends. The CDR3 covers 16 residues. These same records also appear under a second study, on T cells expressing NK-cell markers. That work contributes: TCR beta cDNA was generated via 5'RACE template switching incorporating UMIs. Investigators obtained TCR beta repertoires from sorted CD3+CD56+NKG2C+, CD3+CD56+NKG2C- and CD3+CD56-NKG2C+ T cells. Seven of eight sequenced donors tested HCMV-seropositive; one tested seronegative. A range of about 1.0-7.5% of CD8+ T cells consisted of dominant NKG2C+ clonotypes in several donors. These clonotypes additionally ranked first within the CD3+CD56-NKG2C+ fraction of a handful of donors.

This TCR derives from a man in his fifties who received an inactivated influenza vaccine. The rearrangement joins TRBV18 to TRBJ1-1; D possibly corresponds to TRBD1 (5 bases). Source: CD4+ T cells sorted from PBMCs, taken about 11 days after vaccination. The CDR3 nucleotides read TGTGCCAGCTCACCATTCGGGCAGGGCTTTAACACTGAAGCTTTCTTT. This codes for CASSPFGQGFNTEAFF.